This is a list of T cell receptor beta chains from one sample in a study of blood T cell repertoires in COVID-19. Profiled with immunoSEQ multiplex PCR; TCRdb holds only in-frame clones, not every one. Of roughly 260,000 clones listed, less than 90% are singletons. The material sequenced was peripheral blood. The receptors shown here come from a man between 60 and 70 years old who had recovered from COVID-19. Each CDR3 is given with its conserved first and last residue. A D gene is named only where the DNA matches it firmly. Size is stated for part of the rows, as once, few or many counts, or as a class when the clone is expanded.

TRBD1 | TRBJ2-7 | TRBV5-5 | - | TGTGCCAGCAGCTTGCAACAGGGGTTTTACGAGCAGTACTTC | CASSLQQGFYEQYF
TRBD1 | TRBJ1-1 | TRBV6-5 | - | TGTGCCAGCAGAGGGACAGGGGGCGGTACTGAAGCTTTCTTT | CASRGTGGGTEAFF
TRBD2 | TRBJ2-7 | TRBV20-1 | - | TGCAGTGCCGGGGGGTGGAGGGAGTACTTC | CSAGGWREYF
- | TRBJ2-7 | TRBV11-3 | - | TGTGCCAGCAGTCCCACCGGGACACCAGCCTACGAGCAGTACTTC | CASSPTGTPAYEQYF
TRBD1 | TRBJ2-5 | TRBV9 | once | TGTGCCAGCAGCCCTTGGGACAGCGGGACCCAGTACTTC | CASSPWDSGTQYF
- | TRBJ1-1 | TRBV5-1 | - | TGCGCCAGCAGCTTGGTCGTCTTGAACACTGAAGCTTTCTTT | CASSLVVLNTEAFF
- | TRBJ1-5 | TRBV7-2 | - | TGTGCCAGCAGCTCCGGGGAGGCACGAAATCAGCCCCAGCATTTT | CASSSGEARNQPQHF
TRBD1 | TRBJ2-2 | TRBV18 | - | TGTGCCAGCTCGGAAATGGTACAGGGGCACACCGGGGAGCTGTTTTTT | CASSEMVQGHTGELFF
TRBD1 | TRBJ1-6 | TRBV6-5 | few | TGTGCCAGCAGTACCCGACAGGGGCAGAATTCACCCCTCCACTTT | CASSTRQGQNSPLHF
- | TRBJ1-1 | TRBV5-1 | once | TGCGCCAGCAGCTTGACCTCGGGGGCTGAAGCTTTCTTT | CASSLTSGAEAFF
- | TRBJ2-3 | TRBV7-2 | - | TGTGCCAGCAGCTCAACCAGGGTTGATACGCAGTATTTT | CASSSTRVDTQYF
TRBD1 | TRBJ1-6 | TRBV5-1 | - | TGCGCCAGCAGCCCCTACCCGGGACAGGGAGCTTCACCCCTCCACTTT | CASSPYPGQGASPLHF
- | TRBJ2-7 | TRBV6-1 | once | TGTGCCAGCAGTGAAGGTTTCGGGAGAGACGAGCAGTACTTC | CASSEGFGRDEQYF
- | TRBJ1-4 | TRBV7-9 | - | TGTGCCAGCAGCTTCTTACAGGGTGCTAATGAAAAACTGTTTTTT | CASSFLQGANEKLFF
- | TRBJ1-2 | TRBV30 | - | TGTGCCTGGAGCGCCCTTCGGGACAAGAACTATGGCTACACCTTC | CAWSALRDKNYGYTF
TRBD1 | TRBJ1-1 | TRBV4-1 | - | TGCGCCAGCAGCCAACACAGGACAGGGGACACTGAAGCTTTCTTT | CASSQHRTGDTEAFF
- | TRBJ2-1 | TRBV27 | - | TGTGCCAGCACGTTTTGGGGAACCGGGACACTTACTTCCAATGAGCAGTTCTTC | CASTFWGTGTLTSNEQFF
TRBD1 | TRBJ2-5 | TRBV5-4 | - | TGTGCCAGCAGCTTGGGGGCGGACAGGGATGGGACCCAGTACTTC | CASSLGADRDGTQYF
TRBD1 | TRBJ1-5 | TRBV2 | - | TGTGCCAGCAGTCTTCCAGGCAGGGGGATGGGGCAGCCCCAGCATTTT | CASSLPGRGMGQPQHF
TRBD2 | TRBJ2-3 | TRBV6-6 | once | TGTGCCAGCCATCCGGGGGGGGCGGCAGATACGCAGTATTTT | CASHPGGAADTQYF
- | TRBJ1-3 | TRBV29-1 | - | TGCAGCGTTCTGTACTCTGGAAACACCATATATTTT | CSVLYSGNTIYF
- | TRBJ1-1 | TRBV6-5 | - | TGTGCCAGCAGTTGGGGCACGAACACTGAAGCTTTCTTT | CASSWGTNTEAFF
- | TRBJ1-1 | TRBV4-1 | - | TGCGCCAGCGGAGGGAACACTGAAGCTTTCTTT | CASGGNTEAFF
- | TRBJ2-5 | TRBV6-5 | - | TGTGCCAGCAGACAGTACACCCAAGAGACCCAGTACTTC | CASRQYTQETQYF
- | TRBJ2-7 | TRBV13 | - | TGTGCCAGCAGCTCCTCCCCCCAGAAACCCTACGAGCAGTACTTC | CASSSSPQKPYEQYF
TRBD1 | TRBJ2-7 | TRBV6-2/TRBV6-3 | - | TGTGCCAGCAGTTACTCGGGACAGGGGGACTACGAGCAGTACTTC | CASSYSGQGDYEQYF
TRBD1 | TRBJ1-2 | TRBV7-9 | - | TGTGCCAGCAGCTCCCACTCGACAGGGGGCGAGGGCTACACCTTC | CASSSHSTGGEGYTF
TRBD1 | TRBJ2-7 | TRBV24-1 | - | TGTGCCACCAGTGACTCCGGGACAGGTCTCTACGAGCAGTACTTC | CATSDSGTGLYEQYF
TRBD1 | TRBJ1-4 | TRBV27 | - | TGTGCCAGCAGTTTTGGGACAGGGGTGCGGAGTGAAAAACTGTTTTTT | CASSFGTGVRSEKLFF
- | TRBJ1-1 | TRBV6-6 | - | TGTGCCAGCAGTTATCAGGGTGCGGCGAACCCTGAAGCTTTCTTT | CASSYQGAANPEAFF
- | TRBJ1-5 | TRBV11-2 | - | TGTGCCAGCAGCCATGGGGACTTTAACAATCAGCCCCAGCATTTT | CASSHGDFNNQPQHF
- | TRBJ1-2 | TRBV5-1 | - | TGCGCCAGCAGCTATGACTTCAGCGGGGGGGACTATGGCTACACCTTC | CASSYDFSGGDYGYTF
- | TRBJ1-1 | TRBV3-1/TRBV3-2 | - | TGTGCCAGCAGCCCCCGTCGGACTATGGATGGAACTGAAGCTTTCTTT | CASSPRRTMDGTEAFF
- | TRBJ1-6 | TRBV5-1 | - | TGCGCCAGCAGCTTGGATTCAGGGAATTCACCCCTCCACTTT | CASSLDSGNSPLHF
TRBD2 | TRBJ2-7 | TRBV7-9 | few | TGTGCCAGCACCTCTCCCTCGGGGGGCGAGCAGTACTTC | CASTSPSGGEQYF
- | TRBJ2-1 | TRBV2 | - | TGTGCCAGCAGCCCTTCTTGGGTAGGAGTAGGCAATGAGCAGTTCTTC | CASSPSWVGVGNEQFF
- | TRBJ1-2 | TRBV12-3/TRBV12-4 | - | TGTGCCAGCAGTTCGAGAAACTACTATGGCTACACCTTC | CASSSRNYYGYTF
- | TRBJ2-5 | TRBV18 | - | TGTGCCAGCTCACGAGAAAGCGAGACCCAGTACTTC | CASSRESETQYF
- | TRBJ2-2 | TRBV24-1 | - | TGTGCCACCAGTGATTCCCCCTCTACAGGGTACACCGGGGAGCTGTTTTTT | CATSDSPSTGYTGELFF
TRBD2 | TRBJ2-2 | TRBV6-2/TRBV6-3 | - | TGTGCCAGCAGCCGTAGCATCGGCGGGGGGGCGATCGACACCGGGGAGCTGTTTTTT | CASSRSIGGGAIDTGELFF
TRBD1 | TRBJ2-2 | TRBV7-2 | few | TGTGCCAGCAGCGGGACAGGGTGGAACACCGGGGAGCTGTTTTTT | CASSGTGWNTGELFF
- | TRBJ2-7 | TRBV4-2 | - | TGTGCCAGCAGCCAAGATGGGCAGGGGGGATCCTACGAGCAGTACTTC | CASSQDGQGGSYEQYF
TRBD1 | TRBJ1-4 | TRBV2 | - | TGTGCCAGCAGTGAAGCGCTTCCGGGACAGGGTGAAAAACTGTTTTTT | CASSEALPGQGEKLFF